This T cell receptor (beta chain) was identified in a study of T cell clonotyping in hematopoietic cell transplantation (dated by TCRdb to the early 2020s). Background on the whole study: The study collected approximately 130 blood samples from some 35 consecutive transplant recipients and their related donors. Recruitment of patients ran from late 2015 to early 2017, and follow-up continued until late 2020 or until death.

Worth noting for this clone: Its binding antigen is unknown. One base away there is no much larger clone; base qualities are not given.

For TCR beta sequencing, blood samples came from the related transplant donors. Nuclei Lysis Solution was used to extract genomic DNA from fresh or cryopreserved unfractionated peripheral blood mononuclear cells. TCR beta CDR3 regions were amplified from genomic DNA with the immunoSEQ assay, a bias-controlled multiplex PCR using V- and J-specific primers. A proprietary barcode and Illumina adapter sequences were added to the CDR3 amplicons in a second PCR step. An Illumina MiSeq instrument was used to sequence the CDR3 libraries. The study's own analysis went as follows. Export and quality control were handled in immunoSEQ Analyzer 3.0, while downstream analyses relied on R Bioconductor and Immunarch. Only productive rearrangements in the normalized downsampled data set were used to calculate repertoire metrics. Clonotypes larger than 5 templates in the normalized cohort were defined as pathologically expanded. The Inverse Simpson Index was used to measure repertoire diversity. CMV-specificity analyses were carried out on the non-normalized data set to capture all clonotypes. What TCRdb holds here is the immuneACCESS table cut down to in-frame rearrangements. Part of the clones is not present; checked against another copy, under half of the missing clones reflect an unresolved V gene, and the others are unexplained. That table is the source of V, J and clone size, and D and trimming were worked out from the DNA. The table for this sample lists fewer than 40,000 clones; approximately 88% of them were counted only once. The ten largest clonotypes hold around 1.8% of the sample.

Paper-wide results and their limitations: After transplant, TCR diversity in recipients dropped, and pathologically expanded clonotypes climbed progressively between day 30 and day 180. The sample size was limited, and CD4 and CD8 repertoire contributions could not be separated because cells were not sorted. Broader posttransplant TCR repertoire diversity was predicted by donor and pretransplant recipient Inverse Simpson Index values. Just a small fraction of recipient repertoires overlapped with donor repertoires, and more than 97% appeared de novo at the given depth.

There are 12 amino acids in the CDR3, from cysteine to phenylalanine inclusive. The kept DNA is CDR3 alone, 36 bases in frame from the first base. The trim is 6 bases for V and 1 base for J, with a gap of 9 bases between the germline ends. The germline V gene supplies CDR1 SQVTM and CDR2 ANQGSEA. The sequenced material came from peripheral blood mononuclear cells. The TCR comes from a middle-aged woman in good health. Some clones in this sample may be carry-over from other donors' samples. The V gene is TRBV29-1 and the J gene is TRBJ1-2; no D segment can be confidently identified. Here the CDR3 is given as CSVDTFNYGYTF. The DNA sequence is as follows: TGCAGCGTAGATACGTTTAACTATGGCTACACCTTC.